The next 14 T cell receptor beta chains were all read from a single sample in a study of identical twins. Using its own MiXCR run on the 5' RACE reads, TCRdb lists one record per CDR3 protein. This repertoire shows a few hundred thousand distinct CDR3 sequences, about 18% found once; its top ten account for around 10%. Input material: naive T cells sorted from blood. These receptors were obtained from a man between 50 and 59 years old in good health.

This chain's CDR3 is CASSQEDRVGSPLHF. The CDR3 DNA is TGTGCCAGCAGCCAAGAGGACAGGGTCGGTTCACCCCTCCACTTT. The chain couples TRBV4-2 to TRBJ1-6, with TRBD1 identical over 8 bases. Trimming took 0 bases from V and 9 from J; bases not matched to a gene: 4. Germline CDR1 is LGHNA and CDR2 is YNFKEQ. This CDR3 is built from 15 residues.

This clonotype was observed a few times. The V gene is TRBV27, the J gene TRBJ1-1; D is unclear. The V and J ends lost 2 bases and 4 bases respectively, with 8 bases between them. In germline, CDR1 is MNHEY, CDR2 SMNVEV (reference sequence). The CDR3 is made up of 13 amino acids. The CDR3 coding sequence is TGTGCCAGCAGTTTAGGGATGTCCACTGAAGCTTTCTTT. It specifies CASSLGMSTEAFF.

This clonotype has ten or more counts. The chain recombines TRBV12-3 or TRBV12-4 with TRBJ2-7, with 10 bases that match TRBD2. V lost 7 bases and J lost 6; bases outside the gene matches: 6. The CDR3 is 13 amino acids. The CDR3 here is CASTLAGGAEQYF. The DNA for the CDR3 is TGTGCCAGCACCTTAGCGGGGGGTGCCGAGCAGTACTTC.

There are a few counts of this clonotype. The rearrangement joins TRBV5-1 to TRBJ2-3; 8 bases align to TRBD1. CDR1 is SGHRS and CDR2 is YFSETQ in the germline V gene. V was pared by 4 bases and J by 3 bases, with 4 bases of the junction left unmatched. This CDR3 has 14 residues. The CDR3 protein is CASSPGQETDTQYF. The CDR3 bases are TGCGCCAGCAGCCCGGGACAGGAAACAGATACGCAGTATTTT.

This clonotype was found a few times. The chain is built from TRBV6-6 and TRBJ2-1; D might be TRBD1 or TRBD2, each matching 5 bases. The CDR3 is 13 residues long. The germline CDR1 and CDR2 sequences are MNHNY and SVGAGI (reference sequence). With 6 bases removed from V and 6 bases from J, the gap between germline ends came to 12 bases. This chain's CDR3 is CASRDKLVNEQFF. The CDR3 DNA sequence: TGTGCCAGCAGGGACAAACTAGTCAATGAGCAGTTCTTC.

Many counts were recorded for this clonotype. The rearrangement links TRBV7-8 to TRBJ2-5; tentative D call: TRBD1 (5 bases). CDR1 and CDR2 from the germline V gene are SGHVS and FQNEAQ. V dropped 0 bases and J dropped 0 bases, with 5 bases sitting between them. The CDR3 covers 14 residues. The CDR3 nucleotides read TGTGCCAGCAGCTTAGCCAGGGACCAAGAGACCCAGTACTTC. As protein: CASSLARDQETQYF.

This clonotype was seen repeatedly, ten times or more. The chain combines TRBV28 with TRBJ2-1; D not resolved. The length of the CDR3 is 15 residues. Germline V lookup: CDR1 MDHEN, CDR2 SYDVKM. V gave up 6 bases and J gave up 0 bases, with 12 bases separating them. CDR3 sequence: CASSRPGPSYNEQFF. The CDR3 nucleotides read TGTGCCAGCAGCCGCCCTGGGCCCTCCTACAATGAGCAGTTCTTC.

The chain recombines TRBV12-3 or TRBV12-4 with TRBJ1-5; D ambiguous. The CDR3 runs 14 residues. V shed 4 bases and J shed 1 base, with 8 bases lying between them. The CDR3 protein is CASSWETSNQPQHF. The CDR3 DNA is TGTGCCAGCAGTTGGGAGACCAGCAATCAGCCCCAGCATTTT.

This clonotype has a count of ten or more. The V and J genes are TRBV20-1 and TRBJ1-1; D remains ambiguous. Deletions cut 0 bases from V and 4 bases from J, with 15 bases between. The CDR3 runs to 15 residues. Germline CDR1 and CDR2: DFQATT and SNEGSKA (reference sequence). The CDR3 region has the DNA TGCAGTGCTAGAGATCATAGGGAGTCGAGCACTGAAGCTTTCTTT. It yields the protein CSARDHRESSTEAFF.

This clonotype came up a few times. This chain links TRBV24-1 with TRBJ2-3; weak D call: TRBD1 (6 bases). Trimming took 7 bases from V and 0 from J, leaving 10 bases between them. Germline CDR1 KGHDR, CDR2 SFDVKD. The CDR3 totals 14 residues. The CDR3 DNA sequence: TGTGCCACCAGACAGGGTTCTAGCACAGATACGCAGTATTTT. This encodes CATRQGSSTDTQYF.

This clonotype was found a few times. V and J are TRBV7-9 and TRBJ1-1; D is undetermined. This CDR3 contains 15 residues. V shed 1 base and J shed 3 bases, with 12 bases lying between them. The germline gives CDR1 SEHNR, CDR2 FQNEAQ (reference sequence). CDR3 coding DNA: TGTGCCAGCAGCTTAGAACCCACCCTCTACACTGAAGCTTTCTTT. Translating gives CASSLEPTLYTEAFF.

In its sample, this clonotype was seen a few times. V gene TRBV28 combines with J gene TRBJ2-1; the match to TRBD2 covers 12 bases. The CDR3 is made up of 15 amino acids. V dropped 6 bases and J dropped 8; count of bases not matched to a gene: 8. The germline V gene has CDR1 MDHEN and CDR2 SYDVKM. In DNA, the CDR3 is TGTGCCAGCAGGACTAGCGGGAGTTCCTGGGATGAGCAGTTCTTC. It yields the protein CASRTSGSSWDEQFF. The whole variable domain, filled in from reference TRBV28 and TRBJ2-1, reads DVKVTQSSRYLVKRTGEKVFLECVQDMDHENMFWYRQDPGLGLRLIYFSYDVKMKEKGDIPEGYSVSREKKERFSLILESASTNQTSMYLCASRTSGSSWDEQFFGPGTRLTVL.

This clonotype appeared many times. The rearrangement joins TRBV10-3 to TRBJ1-2; 11 bases agree with TRBD1. Per the germline V gene, CDR1 is ENHRY and CDR2 is SYGVKD. The CDR3 is made up of 15 amino acids. J gave up 2 bases and V 6 bases, and 5 bases lay outside the gene matches. The CDR3 sequence: CAISGTGGANYGYTF. The CDR3, as DNA: TGTGCCATCAGCGGGACAGGGGGGGCAAACTATGGCTACACCTTC.

This clonotype was seen only a few times. The chain joins TRBV3-1 to TRBJ1-2; D gene uncertain. This CDR3 region has 14 residues. V lost 1 base, J lost 1 base, and 7 bases lay in between. CDR1 LGHDT and CDR2 YNNKEL come from the germline V gene (reference sequence). CDR3 DNA: TGTGCCAGCAGCCAAGCTGGAGTTAACTATGGCTACACCTTC. It codes for CASSQAGVNYGYTF.